The present TCR beta chain was sequenced within a study of blood T cell repertoires in COVID-19. V shed 4 bases, J shed 0 bases, and the junction held 7 bases outside the gene matches. Germline V gene lookup returns CDR1 SGHRS and CDR2 YFSETQ. This CDR3 spans 15 amino acids. This clone is a singleton in its sample. Those enrolled, adults aged roughly 18 to 100 years, came from about two dozen US areas. Measured with immunoSEQ multiplex PCR; TCRdb has only the in-frame clones, and not every one. The top ten clones hold about 1.1% of a sample with hundreds of thousands of clones, 75% to 90% of them seen once.

This chain joins TRBV5-1 and TRBJ2-7; 7 bases are a match to TRBD1. Sequenced material: PBMCs or T cells enriched from blood (not recorded which). This sequence originates from a young man who had recovered from COVID-19. The CDR3 DNA reads as TGCGCCAGCAGCACAACAGGGGCGAGCTCCTACGAGCAGTACTTC. Translated: CASSTTGASSYEQYF. Full variable domain (outside the CDR3, taken from reference TRBV5-1 and TRBJ2-7): KAGVTQTPRYLIKTRGQQVTLSCSPISGHRSVSWYQQTPGQGLQFLFEYFSETQRNKGNFPGRFSGRQFSNSRSEMNVSTLELGDSALYLCASSTTGASSYEQYFGPGTRLTVT.